The clone carrying this T cell receptor (beta chain) has only a few counts. CDR1 and CDR2 (germline): MDHEN, SYDVKM. Trimming removed 7 bases at V and 8 bases at J, with 13 bases between. The CDR3 consists of 12 residues. The sample is drawn from a study of early T cells in non-severe SARS-CoV-2 infection. Via MiXCR, TCRdb re-called the 5' RACE reads, giving one row per CDR3 protein. This table has 90,000 to 130,000 distinct CDR3 sequences, around an eighth appearing once. The material sequenced was whole blood. The chain has TRBV28 and TRBJ2-3, with D possibly matching TRBD2 (6 bases). This TCR derives from an adult who was a healthcare worker with PCR-confirmed SARS-CoV-2 infection or an uninfected control (not recorded which). CDR3 sequence reads: CASNRPGGTQYF. The CDR3 DNA reads as TGTGCCAGCAACCGCCCCGGGGGTACGCAGTATTTT. The full variable domain, completed using reference TRBV28 and TRBJ2-3, is DVKVTQSSRYLVKRTGEKVFLECVQDMDHENMFWYRQDPGLGLRLIYFSYDVKMKEKGDIPEGYSVSREKKERFSLILESASTNQTSMYLCASNRPGGTQYFGPGTRLTVL.